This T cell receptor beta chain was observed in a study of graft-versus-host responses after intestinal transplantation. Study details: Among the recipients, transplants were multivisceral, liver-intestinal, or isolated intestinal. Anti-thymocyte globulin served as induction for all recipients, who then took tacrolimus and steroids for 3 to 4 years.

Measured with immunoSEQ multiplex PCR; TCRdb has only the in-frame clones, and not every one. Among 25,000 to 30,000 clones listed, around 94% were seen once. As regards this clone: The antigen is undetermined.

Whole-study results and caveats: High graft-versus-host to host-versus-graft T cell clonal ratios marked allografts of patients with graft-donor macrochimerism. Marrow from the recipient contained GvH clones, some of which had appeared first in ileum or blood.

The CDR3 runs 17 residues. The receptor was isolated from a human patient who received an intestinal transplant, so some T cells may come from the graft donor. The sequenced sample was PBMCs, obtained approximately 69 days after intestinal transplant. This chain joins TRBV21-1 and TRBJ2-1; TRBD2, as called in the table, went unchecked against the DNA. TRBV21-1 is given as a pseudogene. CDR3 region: CASSRKLLHHSDNEQFF. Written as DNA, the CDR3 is TGTGCCAGCAGTCGGAAGTTACTACACCATTCCGACAATGAGCAGTTCTTC.